Each of the 10 T cell receptor beta chains below was sequenced from the same sample in a study of identical twins. TCRdb called the 5' RACE reads again in MiXCR, with one record for every CDR3 protein. This table holds nearly 650,000 distinct CDR3 sequences, about 7% found once. These data were likewise used in another study, on yellow fever vaccine responses in identical twins.

Source material: PBMCs. The receptor source for this set is a woman aged 18-29 years in good health.

This clonotype was counted only a few times. The rearrangement links TRBV6-1 to TRBJ2-5; D might be TRBD1 (6 bases). Germline V gene lookup returns CDR1 MNHNS and CDR2 SASEGT. CDR3 length equals 15 residues. Trimming left V 5 bases short and J 5 bases short, with 18 bases between. The CDR3 nucleotides are TGTGCCAGCAGTCAGCAGGGGACCCTCGTGGAGACCCAGTACTTC. It specifies CASSQQGTLVETQYF.

The sample holds many counts of this clonotype. CDR3 residues: CASKGGAGGLNEQFF. CDR3 in DNA: TGTGCCAGCAAGGGGGGCGCGGGAGGGCTTAATGAGCAGTTCTTC. The V gene is TRBV2, the J gene TRBJ2-1; 9 bases line up with TRBD2. The CDR3 length is 15 residues. Germline trimming cut 7 bases from V and 7 bases from J; bases unmatched to any gene: 11. Germline V gene data show CDR1 as SNHLY and CDR2 as FYNNEI.

This clonotype occurred a few times. The CDR3 protein is CASSQFLPGTANTGELFF. The CDR3 bases are TGTGCCAGCAGCCAATTCCTTCCCGGGACTGCCAACACCGGGGAGCTGTTTTTT. The genes are TRBV3-1 and TRBJ2-2, with D perhaps matching TRBD2 (6 bases). Germline lookup yields CDR1 LGHDT and CDR2 YNNKEL (reference sequence). V lost 2 bases and J lost 2, with 18 bases in between. The length of the CDR3 is 18 residues.

This clonotype was observed a handful of times. The CDR3 sequence is CAIHPPGEVFYEQYV. In DNA, the CDR3 is TGTGCCATCCACCCCCCGGGGGAGGTGTTTTACGAGCAGTACGTC. The rearrangement uses TRBV27 and TRBJ2-7; possibly TRBD2 for D (6 bases). The germline V gene encodes CDR1 MNHEY and CDR2 SMNVEV (reference sequence). With 10 bases removed from V and 4 bases from J, the gap between germline ends came to 23 bases. The CDR3 contains 15 residues.

This chain connects TRBV2 to TRBJ2-7, with D perhaps matching TRBD1 (6 bases). V lost 8 bases and J 6 bases, leaving 17 bases between the germline ends. Germline V gene data show CDR1 as SNHLY and CDR2 as FYNNEI. The CDR3 is 13 amino acids. CDR3 nucleotide sequence: TGTGCCAGCGGCGGCTCAGGGGTCTTCGAGCAGTACTTC. Protein sequence: CASGGSGVFEQYF.

This clonotype occurred many times. The V call is TRBV7-2, the J call TRBJ2-2; TRBD1 matches 7 bases. This CDR3 region has 16 residues. In germline, CDR1 is SGHTA, CDR2 FQGNSA. The J segment lost 5 bases and the V segment lost 7 bases, leaving 13 bases of the junction unmatched. In DNA form, the CDR3 reads TGTGCCAGCAAGTCAGGGGGTAGGACCGGTACCGGGGAGCTGTTTTTT. It is translated as CASKSGGRTGTGELFF.

In its sample, this clonotype was seen many times. The rearrangement links TRBV3-1 to TRBJ2-1; D gene unclear. The CDR3 is 15 residues long. In germline, CDR1 is LGHDT, CDR2 YNNKEL (reference sequence). Trimming removed 1 base at V and 0 bases at J, with 7 bases between. This CDR3 is CASSQVPSSYNEQFF. CDR3 nucleotide sequence: TGTGCCAGCAGCCAAGTCCCAAGCTCCTACAATGAGCAGTTCTTC.

This clonotype was recorded many times. The rearrangement links TRBV4-1 to TRBJ2-7, with D perhaps TRBD1 or TRBD2 (5 bases each). The CDR3 extends over 15 amino acids. The germline V gene has CDR1 MGHRA and CDR2 YSYEKL. Trimming shortened V by 4 bases and J by 0 bases, and 13 bases separated the two germline ends. CDR3 DNA: TGCGCCAGCAGCCCGGGGCAGTTAAACTCCTACGAGCAGTACTTC. This encodes CASSPGQLNSYEQYF.

As concerns this clonotype: Lacking the conserved final phenylalanine or tryptophan, this CDR3 likely reflects a read error. The chain carries TRBV5-1 and TRBJ2-1; D not certain. This CDR3 is built from 12 residues. Germline values: CDR1 SGHRS, CDR2 YFSETQ. Between the trimmed V and J ends, which lost 3 bases and 9 bases, there was a span of 10 bases. CDR3 residues: CASSSLPGEQFI. CDR3 DNA sequence: TGCGCCAGCAGCTCCCTGCCAGGTGAGCAGTTCATC.

This clonotype was seen more than once but under ten times. V is TRBV29-1 and J is TRBJ2-7; D remains unclear. V was clipped by 4 bases and J by 0 bases, with 7 bases between them. Germline assignment: CDR1 SQVTM and CDR2 ANQGSEA. The CDR3 has 12 amino acids. The CDR3, as DNA: TGCAGCGTTGCGGACGTCTCCTACGAGCAGTACTTC. Amino acid sequence: CSVADVSYEQYF.